Below, 16 T cell receptor beta chains from the same sample are listed, as sequenced in a study of cytomegalovirus exposure and HLA in healthy donors. The data were produced by immunoSEQ multiplex PCR, yet TCRdb's version contains in-frame clones alone and is incomplete. The data show fewer than 200,000 clones, 89% seen once. Sequencing used PBMCs. The receptor source for this set is a man between 18 and 29 years old in good health and CMV-seropositive.

CDR3 coding DNA: TGTGCCACCCGGGACAGACCGATATCCTACGAGCAGTACTTC. It is translated as CATRDRPISYEQYF. The chain has TRBV6-5 and TRBJ2-7, with 7 nucleotides matching TRBD1. The CDR3 loop spans 14 amino acids. The junction had 10 bases not matched to a gene; V was cut back by 10 bases and J by 1 base. The germline gives CDR1 MNHEY, CDR2 SVGAGI.

The chain employs TRBV6-1 and TRBJ1-4; TRBD1 matches at 7 bases. The V gene's germline CDR1 is MNHNS and CDR2 SASEGT. With V trimmed by 3 bases and J by 13 bases, 14 bases remained unmatched. The CDR3 extends over 15 amino acids. The CDR3, as DNA: TGTGCCAGCAGTGATCGGGGGAATGCAGGGGGAAGACTGTTTTTT. Its translation: CASSDRGNAGGRLFF.

This chain joins TRBV30 and TRBJ2-5; D ambiguous. Germline CDR1 GTSNPN, CDR2 SVGIG (reference sequence). Trimming pared 4 bases from V and 5 bases from J, leaving 11 bases between. This CDR3 is 12 amino acids long. The CDR3 DNA sequence: TGTGCCTGGACGGATGCGGCGGAGACCCAGTACTTC. This codes for CAWTDAAETQYF.

This chain links TRBV29-1 with TRBJ2-1, with a tentative D call TRBD1 (6 bases). Trimming took 7 bases from V and 6 from J, leaving 10 bases between them. The CDR3 totals 11 residues. CDR1 is SQVTM and CDR2 is ANQGSEA in the germline V gene. Here the CDR3 reads CSGLTGNEQFF. CDR3 sequence (DNA): TGCAGCGGCCTGACAGGCAATGAGCAGTTCTTC.

The gene calls are TRBV11-3 and TRBJ2-7; no firm D call. The V and J ends lost 1 base and 0 bases respectively, with 7 bases between them. Germline-derived CDR1 and CDR2 are SGHNT and YENEEA. The CDR3 extends over 14 amino acids. In DNA form, the CDR3 reads TGTGCCAGCAGCTTAGGAGTTAGCTCCTACGAGCAGTACTTC. This encodes CASSLGVSSYEQYF.

This chain uses TRBV10-1 with TRBJ2-1; TRBD2 matches at 9 bases. V shed 3 bases, J shed 8 bases, and the junction held 5 bases outside the gene matches. The CDR3 totals 14 residues. From germline, CDR1 is WNHNN and CDR2 SYGVQD (reference sequence). The CDR3 DNA is TGCGCCAGCAGTGACGGGACTAGCAGCCATGAGCAGTTCTTC. This sequence encodes CASSDGTSSHEQFF.

This sequence joins TRBV28 and TRBJ2-5; 10 positions agree with TRBD1. The CDR3 sequence is 15 residues long. V was pared by 6 bases and J by 0 bases, with 4 bases of the junction left unmatched. CDR1 MDHEN and CDR2 SYDVKM come from the germline V gene. CDR3 protein: CASRPGTGDQETQYF. CDR3 nucleotide sequence: TGTGCCAGCAGACCCGGGACAGGGGACCAAGAGACCCAGTACTTC.

The rearrangement links TRBV11-2 to TRBJ2-2; 8 bases are a match to TRBD1. This CDR3 region has 15 residues. The germline CDR1 and CDR2 sequences are SGHAT and FQNNGV. V lost 2 bases, J lost 7 bases, and 6 bases stayed unmatched. Here the CDR3 DNA reads TGTGCCAGCAGCTTATTTTTACAGGGGGTCGGGGAGCTGTTTTTT. This sequence encodes CASSLFLQGVGELFF.

The table lists this clone with a count of one. The CDR3 protein is CASSPLELRPSGANVLTF. In nucleotides, the CDR3 is TGTGCCAGCAGTCCCCTTGAGTTACGTCCGTCTGGGGCCAACGTCCTGACTTTC. The chain has TRBV28 and TRBJ2-6; D is uncertain. The CDR3 loop spans 18 amino acids. CDR1 MDHEN and CDR2 SYDVKM come from the germline V gene. V lost 5 bases and J lost 1, with 18 bases in between.

For this clone: Other nucleotide sequences in the sample specify the same CDR3. The CDR3 bases are TGCGCCAGCAGCTTGGCCGGGAATAGCAATCAGCCCCAGCATTTT. It yields the protein CASSLAGNSNQPQHF. J is TRBJ1-5 and V is TRBV5-1, with no clear D. The germline CDR1 and CDR2 sequences are SGHRS and YFSETQ. The ends were cut back, 0 bases at V and 0 bases at J, with 7 bases in the middle. The CDR3 extends over 15 amino acids.

Regarding this clone: Other DNA sequences in the same sample also yield this CDR3. The rearrangement joins TRBV7-9 to TRBJ2-7; D is unresolved. This CDR3 is built from 11 residues. Trimming took 1 base from V and 8 from J, leaving 6 bases between them. Germline CDR1 reads SEHNR; CDR2 reads FQNEAQ (reference sequence). The DNA of the CDR3 is TGTGCCAGCAGCTTAGGAGGTCAGCAGTACTTC. It specifies CASSLGGQQYF.

V usage is TRBV5-1 and J usage is TRBJ2-1; TRBD2 matches 13 bases. Germline V lookup: CDR1 SGHRS, CDR2 YFSETQ. The V and J ends lost 1 base and 8 bases, in that order; junction bases with no gene match: 6. The CDR3 length is 16 residues. DNA for the CDR3: TGCGCCAGCAGCTTGAGAACTAGCGGGAGGGTCCATGAGCAGTTCTTC. Its protein product is CASSLRTSGRVHEQFF.

The V and J genes are TRBV2 and TRBJ2-3; 12 bases match TRBD2. J was trimmed by 5 bases and V by 5 bases; bases with no gene match: 11. Germline lookup yields CDR1 SNHLY and CDR2 FYNNEI. The CDR3 has 17 amino acids. The CDR3 DNA reads TGTGCCAGCAGTCCGACTAGCGGGAGAGTGGAAGGAGATACGCAGTATTTT. This encodes CASSPTSGRVEGDTQYF.

This chain uses TRBV6-1 with TRBJ2-3; D gene uncertain. Germline V gene lookup returns CDR1 MNHNS and CDR2 SASEGT. The germline V and J ends were trimmed by 6 bases and 0 bases, with 10 bases remaining between them. This CDR3 comprises 14 residues. The CDR3 region is CASRVSASTDTQYF. The CDR3 nucleotides read TGTGCCAGCAGGGTAAGCGCGAGCACAGATACGCAGTATTTT.

The chain employs TRBV11-2 and TRBJ1-5; D ambiguous. The CDR3 totals 13 residues. Germline-derived CDR1 and CDR2 are SGHAT and FQNNGV. V was trimmed by 1 base and J by 4 bases, leaving 5 bases between them. CDR3 loop: CASSLAGNQPQHF. The CDR3 DNA is TGTGCCAGCAGCTTAGCGGGAAATCAGCCCCAGCATTTT.

This chain joins TRBV5-1 and TRBJ2-7; TRBD1 matches 9 bases. After removal of 0 bases from V and 1 base from J, the junction contained 2 bases not matched to a gene. Germline V gene data show CDR1 as SGHRS and CDR2 as YFSETQ. The CDR3 consists of 15 residues. The CDR3 nucleotides are TGCGCCAGCAGCTTGGCCGGGACAGGGTCCTACGAGCAGTACTTC. This gives the protein CASSLAGTGSYEQYF. Complete variable domain (other parts from reference TRBV5-1 and TRBJ2-7): KAGVTQTPRYLIKTRGQQVTLSCSPISGHRSVSWYQQTPGQGLQFLFEYFSETQRNKGNFPGRFSGRQFSNSRSEMNVSTLELGDSALYLCASSLAGTGSYEQYFGPGTRLTVT.